Shown below are 12 T cell receptor beta chains from a single sample sequenced in a study of T cells in Graves' hyperthyroidism and ophthalmopathy. RNA transcripts gave rise to amplified TCR beta CDR3 regions. TCR CDR3 underwent first-round RT-PCR with the HTBI primer set. TCRdb ran MiXCR on the multiplex PCR reads and lists one entry per CDR3 protein. The sample consists of 500,000 to 650,000 distinct CDR3 sequences, 13% to 15% of them appearing once. Sample: blood. These TCRs come from a woman in her fifties or sixties with Graves' ophthalmopathy.

This clonotype has only a few counts. This rearrangement joins TRBV7-2 to TRBJ1-5; 9 nucleotides line up with TRBD1. V shed 5 bases and J 5 bases; nucleotides not matched to a gene: 7. The germline V gene encodes CDR1 SGHTA and CDR2 FQGNSA. The CDR3 covers 15 residues. CDR3 amino acids: CASSQDRGLYQPQHF. CDR3 nucleotide sequence: TGTGCCAGCAGCCAAGACAGGGGGTTATATCAGCCCCAGCATTTT.

The chain carries TRBV29-1 and TRBJ1-1, with a tentative D call TRBD1 (6 bases). Germline-derived CDR1 and CDR2 are SQVTM and ANQGSEA. The CDR3 runs 14 residues. The V and J ends lost 4 bases and 1 base respectively, with 13 bases between them. The CDR3 DNA reads as TGCAGCGTTGCCCCGGACAGAAAGAACACTGAAGCTTTCTTT. Its protein is CSVAPDRKNTEAFF.

This clonotype was seen many times. Here the CDR3 DNA reads TGTGCCAGCAGTTTAAGCCGGGGATCTAAGGAGCAGTACTTC. Translation gives CASSLSRGSKEQYF. The chain is built from TRBV27 and TRBJ2-7, with D possibly matching TRBD2 (5 bases). CDR3 length: 14 residues. The germline V and J ends were trimmed by 2 bases and 7 bases, with 15 bases remaining between them. Germline CDR1 MNHEY, CDR2 SMNVEV (reference sequence).

The table lists this clonotype with a few counts. This chain joins TRBV4-1 and TRBJ2-3; 8 positions match TRBD2. The CDR3 sequence is 16 residues long. J lost 3 bases, V lost 5 bases, and 10 bases had no gene match. CDR1 is MGHRA and CDR2 is YSYEKL in the germline V gene. CDR3 sequence (DNA): TGCGCCAGCAGCTTTCTTATAGCGGGAAAGACAGATACGCAGTATTTT. Protein: CASSFLIAGKTDTQYF.

This clonotype has a count of ten or more. The chain combines TRBV30 with TRBJ2-7; D is possibly TRBD2 (5 bases). CDR3 length: 12 residues. Germline V gene data show CDR1 as GTSNPN and CDR2 as SVGIG (reference sequence). Trimming cost V 2 bases and J 7 bases, with 12 bases left between them. The CDR3 protein is CAWSLILGEQYF. In DNA, the CDR3 is TGTGCCTGGAGTCTAATACTAGGAGAGCAGTACTTC.

The chain carries TRBV25-1 and TRBJ1-1; the D is unclear. Germline CDR1 and CDR2: MGHDK and SYGVNS. Trimming left V 6 bases short and J 1 base short, with 12 bases between. The CDR3 is made up of 14 amino acids. CDR3 protein: CASRASGGNTEAFF. The CDR3 DNA reads TGTGCCAGCAGGGCCTCAGGAGGGAACACTGAAGCTTTCTTT. Full variable domain (outside the CDR3, taken from reference TRBV25-1 and TRBJ1-1): EADIYQTPRYLVIGTGKKITLECSQTMGHDKMYWYQQDPGMELHLIHYSYGVNSTEKGDLSSESTVSRIRTEHFPLTLESARPSHTSQYLCASRASGGNTEAFFGQGTRLTVV.

This clonotype was observed a few times. V usage is TRBV2 and J usage is TRBJ1-6; no clear D gene. V shed 7 bases and J shed 5 bases, with 15 bases lying between them. The CDR3 loop spans 15 amino acids. The V gene's germline CDR1 is SNHLY and CDR2 FYNNEI. Here the CDR3 DNA reads TGTGCCAGCACCTCCTACGGGTGGGATAATTCACCCCTCCACTTT. This encodes CASTSYGWDNSPLHF.

In its sample, this clonotype was seen many times. The chain combines TRBV7-2 with TRBJ2-7; weak D call: TRBD2 (6 bases). The V gene's germline CDR1 is SGHTA and CDR2 FQGNSA. The length of the CDR3 is 19 residues. The germline V and J ends were trimmed by 2 bases and 4 bases, with 27 bases remaining between them. The CDR3 coding sequence is TGTGCCAGCAGCTTACGGGCCATACTAGCTAGCGAAACATTTTACGAGCAGTACTTC. Translating it yields CASSLRAILASETFYEQYF.

The chain links TRBV7-9 to TRBJ1-1; the D is unclear. Germline assignment: CDR1 SEHNR and CDR2 FQNEAQ (reference sequence). The CDR3 is 12 residues long. Trimming removed 5 bases at V and 7 bases at J, with 11 bases between. CDR3 DNA sequence: TGTGCCAGCAGCCCCGGACGGATTGAAGCTTTCTTT. As protein: CASSPGRIEAFF.

In its sample, this clonotype was seen many times. The CDR3 DNA follows: TGTGCCAGCAGGGCTGGAGAGACCCAGTACTTC. Translating it yields CASRAGETQYF. The V and J genes are TRBV6-1 and TRBJ2-5; D is unclear. The CDR3 totals 11 residues. Trimming removed 6 bases at V and 4 bases at J, with 6 bases between. Germline lookup yields CDR1 MNHNS and CDR2 SASEGT.

This chain uses TRBV7-9 with TRBJ2-6; 7 bases are a match to TRBD2. Germline V gives CDR1 SEHNR, CDR2 FQNEAQ (reference sequence). This CDR3 has 19 residues. J gave up 1 base and V 6 bases, and 15 bases lay outside the gene matches. CDR3 DNA: TGTGCCAGCAGACCCGCCGTGCGCGGGAGTTTATCTGGGGCCAACGTCCTGACTTTC. Translating it yields CASRPAVRGSLSGANVLTF. Together with reference TRBV7-9 and TRBJ2-6, the CDR3 gives the full variable domain: DTGVSQNPRHKITKRGQNVTFRCDPISEHNRLYWYRQTLGQGPEFLTYFQNEAQLEKSRLLSDRFSAERPKGSFSTLEIQRTEQGDSAMYLCASRPAVRGSLSGANVLTFGAGSRLTVL.

The chain is built from TRBV19 and TRBJ2-5; a weak D match, TRBD1 (6 bases). Trimming cost V 3 bases and J 5 bases, with 13 bases left between them. The CDR3 runs 14 residues. Germline V gives CDR1 LNHDA, CDR2 SQIVND (reference sequence). CDR3: CASSMFSGGETQYF. The CDR3 bases are TGTGCCAGTAGTATGTTTTCTGGGGGCGAGACCCAGTACTTC.